This paragraph reports one T cell receptor (beta chain). The target antigen is unknown. Time point meaning: week 35, safety follow-up. With topical imiquimod, each dose of the vaccine consisted of 300 ug of mutant IDH1 20-mer peptide. CDR1 and CDR2 from the germline V gene are SGHTA and FQGNSA. Trimming shortened V by 5 bases and J by 1 base, and 14 bases separated the two germline ends. This CDR3 comprises 15 residues. This record belongs to a study of a mutant IDH1 vaccine in newly diagnosed glioma. Study as a whole: An approximately 62% male, 37.5% female split and a mean age of approximately 40 years characterized treated patients. At week 47 came visit V13, while visit V12 had come at week 35. Patients arrived already treated with radiotherapy, temozolomide, or both, most having had both.

This table comes from immunoSEQ multiplex PCR, and its TCRdb copy is limited to in-frame clones, with some not included. This sample has tens of thousands of clones, with more than 85% found just once. This TCR was sampled from a man aged 25 to 45 with glioma. The genes are TRBV7-2 and TRBJ1-2, with D unclear. Sequences were derived from PBMCs, sampled from a glioma patient whose treatment included an IDH1 peptide vaccine. This CDR3 is CASSPAALFNYGYTF. CDR3 sequence (DNA): TGTGCCAGCAGCCCAGCCGCCCTATTTAACTATGGCTACACCTTC.